Shown below are 27 T cell receptor beta chains from a single sample sequenced in a study of OX40 agonist ivuxolimab in advanced cancers. Method: immunoSEQ multiplex PCR; TCRdb's copy keeps in-frame clones and lacks some. The sample has tens of thousands of clones, about 86% seen once. This material consisted of CD4+ or CD8+ T cells sorted from blood, taken in a trial of the OX40 agonist ivuxolimab. These receptors were taken from an adult with an advanced solid tumor such as melanoma, head and neck, liver or kidney cancer.

The J gene is TRBJ2-1, the V gene TRBV4-3, with D possibly matching TRBD2 (5 bases). V lost 6 bases, J lost 9 bases, and 18 bases lay in between. This CDR3 has 14 residues. CDR1 and CDR2 (germline): LGHNA, YSLEER. The chain's CDR3 is CASRKGREMGEQFF. The CDR3 nucleotides read TGCGCCAGCAGGAAAGGGAGAGAAATGGGTGAGCAGTTCTTC.

The chain couples TRBV27 to TRBJ1-2; D is undetermined. With 5 bases removed from V and 4 bases from J, the gap between germline ends came to 23 bases. This CDR3 region has 17 residues. Germline CDR1 MNHEY, CDR2 SMNVEV (reference sequence). CDR3 sequence (DNA): TGTGCCAGCAGTCCCACGGCTGGCCCTCGGTGGTCCTATGGCTACACCTTC. Translated, it gives CASSPTAGPRWSYGYTF.

The chain's CDR3 is CASQGSSGNTIYF. CDR3 nucleotides: TGTGCCAGCCAAGGTTCTTCAGGAAACACCATATATTTT. This chain links TRBV6-6 with TRBJ1-3; D remains ambiguous. Trimming took off 8 bases at V and 4 bases at J, with 12 bases between the two ends. Germline-derived CDR1 and CDR2 are MNHNY and SVGAGI (reference sequence). The CDR3 has 13 residues.

The chain links TRBV7-2 to TRBJ2-3; D is undetermined. CDR1 is SGHTA, CDR2 FQGNSA, per germline. This CDR3 has 15 residues. V lost 6 bases and J lost 1, with 14 bases in between. As DNA, the CDR3 is TGTGCCAGCAGATCAGACTTTTGGGGCACAGATACGCAGTATTTT. Translating it yields CASRSDFWGTDTQYF.

This rearrangement joins TRBV7-3 to TRBJ2-1, with no clear D. Trimming left V 6 bases short and J 5 bases short, with 11 bases between. There are 13 residues in the CDR3. The germline gives CDR1 SGHTA, CDR2 FQGTGA. CDR3 coding DNA: TGTGCCAGCAGTTATCCGCCGGACAATGAGCAGTTCTTC. Amino acid sequence: CASSYPPDNEQFF.

The chain is built from TRBV7-2 and TRBJ1-4; D is unclear. V lost 4 bases, J lost 5 bases, and 11 bases lay in between. This CDR3 is 14 amino acids long. CDR1 is SGHTA, CDR2 FQGNSA, per germline. CDR3 nucleotide sequence: TGTGCCAGCAGCTACCAGCCGGGGAATGAAAAACTGTTTTTT. Residues: CASSYQPGNEKLFF.

This rearrangement joins TRBV27 to TRBJ2-1; TRBD1 is a possible D gene (6 bases). Germline V gene data show CDR1 as MNHEY and CDR2 as SMNVEV (reference sequence). CDR3 length equals 14 residues. Trimming removed 7 bases from V and 6 bases from J, with 16 bases in between. CDR3 bases: TGTGCCAGCATTGCTACAGGGTTGAGCAATGAGCAGTTCTTC. It is translated as CASIATGLSNEQFF.

This clone was seen only a few times. The chain couples TRBV6-5 to TRBJ1-2; D unclear. The CDR3 loop spans 12 amino acids. From germline, CDR1 is MNHEY and CDR2 SVGAGI. The germline V and J ends were trimmed by 8 bases and 3 bases, with 10 bases remaining between them. CDR3 loop: CASGGPYYGYTF. CDR3 nucleotide sequence: TGTGCCAGCGGAGGCCCCTACTATGGCTACACCTTC.

The chain joins TRBV18 to TRBJ2-5, with TRBD1 matching 7 bases. This CDR3 is 14 amino acids long. With 6 bases clipped from V and 0 bases from J, the junction kept 4 bases outside the gene matches. Germline assignment: CDR1 KGHSH and CDR2 LQKENI. DNA of the CDR3: TGTGCCAGCTCTCTGGACAGGAACCAAGAGACCCAGTACTTC. This encodes CASSLDRNQETQYF.

The rearrangement links TRBV28 to TRBJ2-7; TRBD1 matches at 9 bases. This CDR3 is 15 amino acids long. V shed 4 bases, J shed 5 bases, and the junction held 9 bases outside the gene matches. Germline V gene sequence: CDR1 MDHEN, CDR2 SYDVKM. CDR3 region: CASSSTGQGFDEQYF. In DNA form, the CDR3 reads TGTGCCAGCAGTTCGACGGGACAGGGTTTCGACGAGCAGTACTTC.

This clone showed up just once. This chain links TRBV21-1 with TRBJ1-5. TRBV21-1 has pseudogene status. The CDR3 spans 16 residues. The CDR3 loop reads CASSNSGVRGNQPQHF. The CDR3 nucleotides are TGTGCCAGCAGCAATTCGGGCGTCAGAGGCAATCAGCCCCAGCATTTT.

The rearrangement uses TRBV18 and TRBJ2-1; TRBD1 is a possible D gene (6 bases). Germline assignment: CDR1 KGHSH and CDR2 LQKENI. The V gene lost 8 bases and the J gene lost 6 bases, with 26 bases spanning the gap. This CDR3 spans 17 amino acids. The DNA of the CDR3 is TGTGCCAGCACGCCACCCGAAAGGACAGCCATAACCAATGAGCAGTTCTTC. It yields the protein CASTPPERTAITNEQFF.

The chain employs TRBV6-4 and TRBJ1-2; 10 bases are a match to TRBD1. CDR3 size: 16 residues. Trimming cost V 6 bases and J 4 bases; bases outside gene matches: 11. In germline, CDR1 is MRHNA, CDR2 SNTAGT. CDR3 DNA sequence: TGTGCCAGCAGCCCCGTAACCGGGACAGGGGCCTATGGCTACACCTTC. It is translated as CASSPVTGTGAYGYTF.

The chain links TRBV18 to TRBJ2-3, with 10 bases identical to TRBD2. This CDR3 has 16 amino acids. Germline values: CDR1 KGHSH, CDR2 LQKENI. The V gene end was trimmed by 0 bases and the J gene end by 6 bases; junction bases not matched to a gene: 6. This CDR3 is CASSPPSSGSSDTQYF. In DNA form, the CDR3 reads TGTGCCAGCTCACCACCTTCTAGCGGGAGTTCGGATACGCAGTATTTT.

The V call is TRBV28, the J call TRBJ1-3; D gene ambiguous. This CDR3 is 15 amino acids long. V lost 6 bases and J lost 6, with 18 bases in between. Germline V gives CDR1 MDHEN, CDR2 SYDVKM. CDR3 nucleotides: TGTGCCAGCAGCTCCTGGGTGGGGTCCCTAAACACCATATATTTT. This sequence encodes CASSSWVGSLNTIYF.

The J gene is TRBJ1-1, the V gene TRBV27; D unresolved. Trimming took 6 bases from V and 1 from J, leaving 15 bases between them. The CDR3 spans 15 residues. Germline V lookup: CDR1 MNHEY, CDR2 SMNVEV (reference sequence). CDR3 DNA sequence: TGTGCCAGCAGCTTAAGCGTGAATCAGAACACTGAAGCTTTCTTT. Encoded protein: CASSLSVNQNTEAFF.

The V and J genes are TRBV30 and TRBJ1-4, with D tentatively TRBD1 (5 bases). Germline V gives CDR1 GTSNPN, CDR2 SVGIG (reference sequence). Trimming stripped 0 bases from V and 3 bases from J, with 11 bases between. CDR3 size: 15 residues. The CDR3 sequence is CAWSVYGGANEKLFF. CDR3 bases: TGTGCCTGGAGTGTATATGGGGGAGCTAATGAAAAACTGTTTTTT.

A few counts support this clone. The V call is TRBV7-8, the J call TRBJ2-7, with D unclear. Trimming removed 0 bases from V and 7 bases from J, with 10 bases in between. CDR3 size: 13 residues. Per the germline V gene, CDR1 is SGHVS and CDR2 is FQNEAQ. Here the CDR3 reads CASSLALLKEQYF. The CDR3 DNA is TGTGCCAGCAGCTTAGCTCTCTTGAAAGAGCAGTACTTC.

The V call is TRBV20-1, the J call TRBJ2-7; D ambiguous. The CDR3 has 11 residues. From germline, CDR1 is DFQATT and CDR2 SNEGSKA (reference sequence). The CDR3 spells CRPSDAGEQYF. The CDR3 DNA sequence: TGCAGGCCATCGGATGCAGGCGAGCAGTACTTC.

The rearrangement links TRBV10-3 to TRBJ2-6; possibly TRBD1 for D (6 bases). This CDR3 is built from 16 residues. The ends were cut back, 2 bases at V and 1 base at J, with 9 bases in the middle. Looked up from germline, CDR1 is ENHRY and CDR2 is SYGVKD. CDR3 in amino acids: CAISETGKSGANVLTF. The CDR3 region has the DNA TGTGCCATCAGTGAGACAGGGAAGTCTGGGGCCAACGTCCTGACTTTC.

The V call is TRBV7-8, the J call TRBJ1-4, with 7 bases identical to TRBD1. Germline CDR1 SGHVS, CDR2 FQNEAQ. After removal of 5 bases from V and 6 bases from J, the junction contained 9 bases not matched to a gene. CDR3 length: 15 residues. Here the CDR3 DNA reads TGTGCCAGCAGCCCAGGGGGGGGCTTGGATGAAAAACTGTTTTTT. This translates into CASSPGGGLDEKLFF.

The chain recombines TRBV28 with TRBJ1-2, with a possible D match to TRBD1 (6 bases). Between the trimmed V and J ends, which lost 5 bases and 6 bases, there was a span of 16 bases. The CDR3 is 14 residues long. Per the germline V gene, CDR1 is MDHEN and CDR2 is SYDVKM. The CDR3 is CASSPPSGGDGYTF. The CDR3 region has the DNA TGTGCCAGCAGTCCCCCTAGTGGGGGCGATGGCTACACCTTC.

The chain joins TRBV27 to TRBJ2-1, with 13 nucleotides matching TRBD2. The CDR3 extends over 18 amino acids. The germline V gene has CDR1 MNHEY and CDR2 SMNVEV (reference sequence). The ends lost 5 bases at V and 10 bases at J; junction bases unmatched: 17. CDR3 sequence (DNA): TGTGCCAGCAGTCGCCAAGTTTTTGGACTAGCGGGAGAGGGGGAGCAGTTCTTC. Translating it yields CASSRQVFGLAGEGEQFF.

The chain couples TRBV4-1 to TRBJ2-6; 8 positions agree with TRBD1. The CDR3 is 17 residues long. With V trimmed by 3 bases and J by 0 bases, 4 bases remained unmatched. CDR1 MGHRA and CDR2 YSYEKL come from the germline V gene. Written as DNA, the CDR3 is TGCGCCAGCAGCCAGACAGGGGTGCCCTCTGGGGCCAACGTCCTGACTTTC. As protein: CASSQTGVPSGANVLTF.

This chain joins TRBV28 and TRBJ2-3, with D perhaps TRBD1 (5 bases). The CDR3 has 15 residues. Germline CDR1 is MDHEN and CDR2 is SYDVKM. Trimming shortened V by 2 bases and J by 8 bases, and 17 bases separated the two germline ends. The CDR3 nucleotides read TGTGCCAGCAGTTTAAGTAGGGGTTGGGTCAGTACGCAGTATTTT. The encoded protein is CASSLSRGWVSTQYF.

The chain links TRBV11-2 to TRBJ2-7; D perhaps matches TRBD2 (5 bases). This CDR3 spans 12 amino acids. Trimming removed 5 bases at V and 7 bases at J, with 12 bases between. Per germline, CDR1 SGHAT and CDR2 FQNNGV. The CDR3 sequence is CASSLSWREQYF. CDR3 DNA: TGTGCCAGCAGCCTCTCCTGGAGGGAGCAGTACTTC.

The V call is TRBV6-1, the J call TRBJ2-7; no firm D call. Germline CDR1 and CDR2: MNHNS and SASEGT. Between the trimmed V and J ends, which lost 7 bases and 5 bases, there was a span of 15 bases. This CDR3 has 13 residues. CDR3 loop: CASIRQALDEQYF. The CDR3 DNA follows: TGTGCCAGCATACGTCAGGCTTTAGACGAGCAGTACTTC.